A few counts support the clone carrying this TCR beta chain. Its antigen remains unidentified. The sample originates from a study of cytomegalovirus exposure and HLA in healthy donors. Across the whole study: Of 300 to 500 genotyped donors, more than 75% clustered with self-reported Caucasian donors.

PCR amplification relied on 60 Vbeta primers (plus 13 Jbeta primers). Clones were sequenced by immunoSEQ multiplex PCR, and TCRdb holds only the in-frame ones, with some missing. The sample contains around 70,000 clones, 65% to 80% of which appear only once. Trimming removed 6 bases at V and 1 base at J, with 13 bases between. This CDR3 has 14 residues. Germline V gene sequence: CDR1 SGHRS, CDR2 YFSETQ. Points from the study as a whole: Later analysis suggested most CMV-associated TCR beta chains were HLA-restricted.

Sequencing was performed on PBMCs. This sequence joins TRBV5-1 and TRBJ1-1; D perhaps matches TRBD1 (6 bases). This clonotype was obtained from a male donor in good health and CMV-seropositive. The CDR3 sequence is CASKSGVTNTEAFF. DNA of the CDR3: TGCGCCAGCAAGTCAGGGGTAACGAACACTGAAGCTTTCTTT.